This T cell receptor (beta chain) was sequenced in a study of blood T cell repertoires in COVID-19. Study at large: Acute and convalescent COVID-19 samples came from the United States, Italy and Spain.

The V gene lost 8 bases and the J gene lost 0 bases, with 17 bases spanning the gap. CDR3 size: 16 residues. Germline assignment: CDR1 MNHNY and CDR2 SVGAGI (reference sequence). Only in-frame clones appear in the TCRdb table, and some are missing; sequencing was by immunoSEQ multiplex PCR. The data hold about 73,000 clones, with roughly four fifths observed a single time. The sequenced sample was peripheral blood. The chain uses TRBV6-6 and TRBJ1-3; D is undetermined. The TCR comes from an older woman with acute or convalescent COVID-19. For the CDR3, the DNA is TGTGCCAGCTCCCGCCCGGCAGGTCCCTCTGGAAACACCATATATTTT. Its translation: CASSRPAGPSGNTIYF.